This entry concerns a single T cell receptor (beta chain). Its specificity is unknown. The data are from a study of a mutant IDH1 vaccine in newly diagnosed glioma. Study context: Patients under treatment included roughly 60% males and approximately 40% females and had a mean age of around 40 years. Previous care, which was radiotherapy, temozolomide, or both, most often involved both.

Time point of the sample: baseline, week 1 (first vaccination visit). As to treatment: pre-vaccination baseline after standard-of-care therapy. New IDH1-mutant, ATRX-lost WHO grade 3 or 4 astrocytomas occurred in donors. This table comes from immunoSEQ multiplex PCR, and its TCRdb copy is limited to in-frame clones, with some not included. This table holds 25,000 to 35,000 clones, around 79% found once. Germline V lookup: CDR1 MNHEY, CDR2 SMNVEV (reference sequence). Germline trimming cut 0 bases from V and 8 bases from J; bases unmatched to any gene: 11. The CDR3 runs 18 residues. Findings and caveats of the study: Top peripheral T cell clonotype shifts appeared unrelated to pseudoprogression.

The chain has TRBV27 and TRBJ1-4; 11 nucleotides match TRBD1. Sequences were derived from PBMCs, sampled from a glioma patient treated with radiotherapy, temozolomide or both. This TCR was sampled from a young man with glioma. The CDR3 nucleotides are TGTGCCAGCAGTTTATCCCCAGGGGACAGGGGGTGGACCGAAAAACTGTTTTTT. This translates into CASSLSPGDRGWTEKLFF.